This T cell receptor (beta chain) was documented in a study of monozygotic twins with inflammatory bowel disease. CDR1 DFQATT and CDR2 SNEGSKA come from the germline V gene (reference sequence). CDR3 length: 14 residues. A word on this clonotype: Its antigen is currently unknown.

Study conclusions and caveats: Whereas healthy co-twins had higher TCRbeta diversity (inverse Simpson), IBD patients had lower diversity.

With the 5' RACE reads reprocessed, TCRdb shows one record per CDR3 protein and no DNA. The record lists roughly 330,000 distinct CDR3 sequences, of which the ten most abundant hold approximately 2%. The chain employs TRBV20-1 and TRBJ2-1; TCRdb proposes TRBD2, but this gene call is untestable without DNA. This TCR derives from a human donor with ulcerative colitis or Crohn's disease, or a healthy co-twin of an affected twin (not recorded which). Sequenced input: blood. The CDR3 sequence is CSARPRSSYNEQFF.